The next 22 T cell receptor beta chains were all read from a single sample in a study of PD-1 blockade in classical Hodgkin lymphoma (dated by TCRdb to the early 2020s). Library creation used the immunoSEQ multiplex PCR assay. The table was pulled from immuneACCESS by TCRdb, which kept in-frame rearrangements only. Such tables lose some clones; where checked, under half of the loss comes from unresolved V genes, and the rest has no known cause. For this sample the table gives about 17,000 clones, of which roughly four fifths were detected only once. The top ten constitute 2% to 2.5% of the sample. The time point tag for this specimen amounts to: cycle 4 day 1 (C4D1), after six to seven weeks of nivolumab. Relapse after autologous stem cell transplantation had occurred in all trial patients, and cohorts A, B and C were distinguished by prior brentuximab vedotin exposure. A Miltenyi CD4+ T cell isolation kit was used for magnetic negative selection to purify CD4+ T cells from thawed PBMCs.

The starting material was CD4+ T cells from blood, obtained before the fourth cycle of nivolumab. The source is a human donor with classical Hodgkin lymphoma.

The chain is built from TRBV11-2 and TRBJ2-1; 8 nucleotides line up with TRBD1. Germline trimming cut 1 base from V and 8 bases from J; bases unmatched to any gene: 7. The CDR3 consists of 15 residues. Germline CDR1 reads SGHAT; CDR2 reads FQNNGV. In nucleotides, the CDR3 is TGTGCCAGCAGCTTAGTCAGGGGGCGTCTGTATGAGCAGTTCTTC. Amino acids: CASSLVRGRLYEQFF.

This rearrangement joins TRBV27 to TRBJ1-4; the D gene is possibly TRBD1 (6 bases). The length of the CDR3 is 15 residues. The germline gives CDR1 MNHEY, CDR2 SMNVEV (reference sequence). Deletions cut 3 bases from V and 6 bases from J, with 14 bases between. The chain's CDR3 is CASSLPGAPHEKLFF. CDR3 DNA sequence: TGTGCCAGCAGTTTGCCGGGGGCCCCCCATGAAAAACTGTTTTTT. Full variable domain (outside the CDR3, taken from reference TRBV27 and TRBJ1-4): EAQVTQNPRYLITVTGKKLTVTCSQNMNHEYMSWYRQDPGLGLRQIYYSMNVEVTDKGDVPEGYKVSRKEKRNFPLILESPSPNQTSLYFCASSLPGAPHEKLFFGSGTQLSVL.

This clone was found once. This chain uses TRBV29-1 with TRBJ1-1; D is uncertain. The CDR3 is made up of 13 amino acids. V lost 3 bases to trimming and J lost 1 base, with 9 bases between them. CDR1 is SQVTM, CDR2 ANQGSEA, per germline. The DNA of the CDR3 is TGCAGCGTTGATGCGGGCCGGAACACTGAAGCTTTCTTT. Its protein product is CSVDAGRNTEAFF.

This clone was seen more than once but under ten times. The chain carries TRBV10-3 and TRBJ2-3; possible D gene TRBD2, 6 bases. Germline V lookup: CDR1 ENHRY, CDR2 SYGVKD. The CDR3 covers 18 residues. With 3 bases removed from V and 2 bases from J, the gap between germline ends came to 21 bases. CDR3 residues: CAISDSWDLDKYTDTQYF. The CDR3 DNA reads TGTGCCATCAGTGATTCGTGGGACTTGGACAAATACACAGATACGCAGTATTTT.

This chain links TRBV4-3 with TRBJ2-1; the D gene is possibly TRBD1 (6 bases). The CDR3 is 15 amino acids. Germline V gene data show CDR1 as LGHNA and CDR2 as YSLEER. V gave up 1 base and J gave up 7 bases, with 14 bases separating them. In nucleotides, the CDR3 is TGCGCCAGCAGCCAAGTTACATCAGGGGTAAATGAGCAGTTCTTC. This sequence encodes CASSQVTSGVNEQFF.

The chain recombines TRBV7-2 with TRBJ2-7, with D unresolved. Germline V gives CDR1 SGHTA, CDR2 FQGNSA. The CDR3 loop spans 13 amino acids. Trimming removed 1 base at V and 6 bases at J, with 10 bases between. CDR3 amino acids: CASSLEVRAEQYF. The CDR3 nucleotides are TGTGCCAGCAGCTTAGAAGTTCGCGCCGAGCAGTACTTC.

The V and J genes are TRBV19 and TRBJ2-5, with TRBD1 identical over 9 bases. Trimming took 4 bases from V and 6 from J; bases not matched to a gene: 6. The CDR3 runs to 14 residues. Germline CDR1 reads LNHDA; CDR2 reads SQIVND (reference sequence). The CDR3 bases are TGTGCCAGTAGTAAGACAGGGGGTATGAAGACCCAGTACTTC. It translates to CASSKTGGMKTQYF.

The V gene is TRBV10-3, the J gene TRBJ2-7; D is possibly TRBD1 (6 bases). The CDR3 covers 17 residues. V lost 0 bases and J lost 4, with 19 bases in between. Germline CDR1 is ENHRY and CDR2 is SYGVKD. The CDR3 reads CAISESGGRGKSYEQYF. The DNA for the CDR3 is TGTGCCATCAGTGAGTCGGGCGGCAGGGGTAAATCATACGAGCAGTACTTC.

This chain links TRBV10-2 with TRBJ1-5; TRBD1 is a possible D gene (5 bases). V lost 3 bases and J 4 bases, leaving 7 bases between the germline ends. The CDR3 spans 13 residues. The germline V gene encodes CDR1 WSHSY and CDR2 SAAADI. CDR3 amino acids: CASSDGGNQPQHF. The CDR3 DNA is TGCGCCAGCAGTGACGGGGGGAATCAGCCCCAGCATTTT.

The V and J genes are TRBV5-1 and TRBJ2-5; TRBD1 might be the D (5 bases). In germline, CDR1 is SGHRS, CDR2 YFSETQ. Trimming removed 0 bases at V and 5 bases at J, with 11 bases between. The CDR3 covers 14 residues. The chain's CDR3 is CASSLGQGSETQYF. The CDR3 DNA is TGCGCCAGCAGCTTGGGTCAGGGATCGGAGACCCAGTACTTC.

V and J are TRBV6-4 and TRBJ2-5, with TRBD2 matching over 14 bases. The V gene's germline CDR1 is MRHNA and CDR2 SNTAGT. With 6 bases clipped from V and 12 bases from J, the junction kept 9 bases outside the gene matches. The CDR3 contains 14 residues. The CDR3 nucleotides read TGTGCCAGCAGCGGGACTAGCGGGGGATTAAATGAGTACTTC. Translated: CASSGTSGGLNEYF.

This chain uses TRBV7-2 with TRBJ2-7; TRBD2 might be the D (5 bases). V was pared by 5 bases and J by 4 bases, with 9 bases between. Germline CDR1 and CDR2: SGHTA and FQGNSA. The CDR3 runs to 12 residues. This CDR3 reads CASSPSGYEQYF. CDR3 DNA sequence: TGTGCCAGCAGCCCGAGCGGATACGAGCAGTACTTC.

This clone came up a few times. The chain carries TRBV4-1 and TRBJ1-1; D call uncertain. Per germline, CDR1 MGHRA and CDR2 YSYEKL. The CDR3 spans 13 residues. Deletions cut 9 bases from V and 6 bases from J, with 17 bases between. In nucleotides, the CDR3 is TGCGCCAGTGCGGGTTGGTTCCTGGCTGAAGCTTTCTTT. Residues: CASAGWFLAEAFF.

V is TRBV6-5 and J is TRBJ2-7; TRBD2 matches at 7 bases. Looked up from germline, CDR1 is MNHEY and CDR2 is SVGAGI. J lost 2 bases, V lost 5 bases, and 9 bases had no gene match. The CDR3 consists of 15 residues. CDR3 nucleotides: TGTGCCAGCAGTCTGAAGGCGGGAGTAACCTACGAGCAGTACGTC. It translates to CASSLKAGVTYEQYV.

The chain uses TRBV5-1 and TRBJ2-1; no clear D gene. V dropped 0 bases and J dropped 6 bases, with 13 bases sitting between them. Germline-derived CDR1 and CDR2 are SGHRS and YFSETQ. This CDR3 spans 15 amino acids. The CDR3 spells CASSLGGVAGNEQFF. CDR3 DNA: TGCGCCAGCAGCTTGGGTGGGGTTGCCGGCAATGAGCAGTTCTTC. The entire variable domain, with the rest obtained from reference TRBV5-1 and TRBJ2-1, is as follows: KAGVTQTPRYLIKTRGQQVTLSCSPISGHRSVSWYQQTPGQGLQFLFEYFSETQRNKGNFPGRFSGRQFSNSRSEMNVSTLELGDSALYLCASSLGGVAGNEQFFGPGTRLTVL.

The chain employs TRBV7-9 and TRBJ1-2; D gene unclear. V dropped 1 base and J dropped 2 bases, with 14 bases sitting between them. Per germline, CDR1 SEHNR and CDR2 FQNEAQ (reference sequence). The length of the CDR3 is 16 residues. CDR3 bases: TGTGCCAGCAGCTTAGATGGGGAGGGATTAAACTATGGCTACACCTTC. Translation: CASSLDGEGLNYGYTF. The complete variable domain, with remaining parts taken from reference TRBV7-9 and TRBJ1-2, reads DTGVSQNPRHKITKRGQNVTFRCDPISEHNRLYWYRQTLGQGPEFLTYFQNEAQLEKSRLLSDRFSAERPKGSFSTLEIQRTEQGDSAMYLCASSLDGEGLNYGYTFGSGTRLTVV.

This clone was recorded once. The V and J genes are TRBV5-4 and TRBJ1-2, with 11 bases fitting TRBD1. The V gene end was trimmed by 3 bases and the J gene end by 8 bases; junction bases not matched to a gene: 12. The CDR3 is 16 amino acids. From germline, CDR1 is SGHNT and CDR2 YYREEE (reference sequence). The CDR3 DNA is TGTGCCAGCAGCTCCCCCCGGACAGGGGGCGCCGCGGGCTACACCTTC. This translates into CASSSPRTGGAAGYTF.

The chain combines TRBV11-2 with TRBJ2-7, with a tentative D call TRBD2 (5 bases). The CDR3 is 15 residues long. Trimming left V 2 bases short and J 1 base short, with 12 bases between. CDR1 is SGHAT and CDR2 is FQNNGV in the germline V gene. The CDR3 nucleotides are TGTGCCAGCAGCTTATCGGGGAAGGGATCCTACGAGCAGTACTTC. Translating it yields CASSLSGKGSYEQYF.

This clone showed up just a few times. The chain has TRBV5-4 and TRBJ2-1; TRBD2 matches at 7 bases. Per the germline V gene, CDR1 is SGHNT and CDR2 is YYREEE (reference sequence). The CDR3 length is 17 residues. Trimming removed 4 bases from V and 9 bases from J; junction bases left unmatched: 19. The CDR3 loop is CASSLPSGGLVRSEQFF. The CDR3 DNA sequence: TGTGCCAGCAGCCTCCCCTCGGGGGGACTTGTGCGGAGTGAGCAGTTCTTC.

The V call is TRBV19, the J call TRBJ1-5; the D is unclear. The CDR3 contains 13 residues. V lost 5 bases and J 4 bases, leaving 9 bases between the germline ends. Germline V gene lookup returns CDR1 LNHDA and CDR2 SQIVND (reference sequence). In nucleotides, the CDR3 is TGTGCCAGTAGTCGACCGGGGAATCAGCCCCAGCATTTT. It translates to CASSRPGNQPQHF.

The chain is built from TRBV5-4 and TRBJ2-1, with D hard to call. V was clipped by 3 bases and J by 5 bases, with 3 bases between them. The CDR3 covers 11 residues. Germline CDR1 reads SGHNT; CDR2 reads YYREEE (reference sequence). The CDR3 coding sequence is TGTGCCAGCAGCTCAGACAATGAGCAGTTCTTC. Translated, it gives CASSSDNEQFF. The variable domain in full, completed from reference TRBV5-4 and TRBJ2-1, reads ETGVTQSPTHLIKTRGQQVTLRCSSQSGHNTVSWYQQALGQGPQFIFQYYREEENGRGNFPPRFSGLQFPNYSSELNVNALELDDSALYLCASSSDNEQFFGPGTRLTVL.

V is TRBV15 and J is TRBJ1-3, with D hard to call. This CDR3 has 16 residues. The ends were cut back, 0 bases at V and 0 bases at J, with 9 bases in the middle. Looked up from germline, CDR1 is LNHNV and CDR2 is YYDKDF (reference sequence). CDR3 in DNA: TGTGCCACCAGCAGAGAAGGGCCCTCCTCTGGAAACACCATATATTTT. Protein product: CATSREGPSSGNTIYF.